This TCR beta chain comes out of a study of cytomegalovirus exposure and HLA in healthy donors. On the study more broadly: Inside one of the first data releases sat about 91 million unique TCRs taken from HLA-typed donors. When 350 to 400 donors were genotyped, around 77% of them were found to fall in the Caucasian-associated ancestry cluster. Notes on the study in general: Some TCR beta chains (about 180 of them) were listed as cytomegalovirus-associated. CMV serostatus was the only recorded immune exposure for donors.

To note about this clone: Its antigen is as yet unknown.

This CDR3 is 15 amino acids long. With 6 bases clipped from V and 9 bases from J, the junction kept 8 bases outside the gene matches. The germline V gene encodes CDR1 LNHDA and CDR2 SQIVND (reference sequence). Primers for the PCR totalled 60 Vbeta and 13 Jbeta. Sequencing used immunoSEQ multiplex PCR; TCRdb keeps in-frame clones, though not all of them. This sample has some 120,000 clones, with over 80% found just once. This rearrangement joins TRBV19 to TRBJ1-6; 10 bases map to TRBD1. The sample taken for sequencing was PBMCs. The clonotype originates from a man aged 18 to 30 in good health and CMV-seropositive. The chain's CDR3 is CASRTGDRGISPLHF. CDR3 in DNA: TGTGCCAGTAGGACGGGGGACAGGGGCATTTCACCCCTCCACTTT.